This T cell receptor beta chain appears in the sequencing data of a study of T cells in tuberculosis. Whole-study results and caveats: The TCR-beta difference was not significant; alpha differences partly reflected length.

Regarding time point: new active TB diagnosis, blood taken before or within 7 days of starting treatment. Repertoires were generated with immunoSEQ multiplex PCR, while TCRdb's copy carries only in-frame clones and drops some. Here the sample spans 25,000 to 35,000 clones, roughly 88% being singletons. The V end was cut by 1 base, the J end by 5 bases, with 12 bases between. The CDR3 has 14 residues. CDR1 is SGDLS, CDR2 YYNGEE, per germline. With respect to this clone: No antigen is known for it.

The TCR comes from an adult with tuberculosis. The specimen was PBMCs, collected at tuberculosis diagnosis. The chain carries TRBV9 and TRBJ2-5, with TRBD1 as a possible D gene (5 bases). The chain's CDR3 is CASSVKPGRETQYF. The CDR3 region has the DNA TGTGCCAGCAGCGTAAAGCCAGGGCGGGAGACCCAGTACTTC.